The T cell receptor beta chain described here comes from a study of vaccination effects on CD4 cells after COVID-19. In its sample, this clone was seen a few times. Its antigen is unidentified. The V end lost 0 bases, the J end lost 2 bases, and 6 bases lay between the germline ends. CDR3 length: 13 amino acids. The germline V gene has CDR1 GTSNPN and CDR2 SVGIG (reference sequence). After expansion with viral peptide pools in the ViraFEST assay, antigen-specific CD4+ T cells were sequenced. Scientists isolated CD4+ T cells after a roughly 9-day culture period ended. The individual was infected with SARS-CoV-2 between March and December 2020, as confirmed by PCR. The assay was immunoSEQ multiplex PCR, and TCRdb's table has in-frame clones only and misses some. This sample has around 50,000 clones, with around three quarters found just once.

This TCR was sampled from a human donor who had a prior SARS-CoV-2 infection. The chain joins TRBV30 to TRBJ2-3; TRBD2 might be the D (6 bases). The starting material was CD4+ T cells from PBMCs cultured with HIV peptides, obtained before COVID-19 vaccination. Subset defined: HIV-1 Nef peptide pool negative control/reference culture. The CDR3 DNA reads TGTGCCTGGAGTGTACTAGCCACAGATACGCAGTATTTT. Protein product: CAWSVLATDTQYF. Combining the CDR3 with reference TRBV30 and TRBJ2-3 gives the whole variable domain SQTIHQWPATLVQPVGSPLSLECTVEGTSNPNLYWYRQAAGRGLQLLFYSVGIGQISSEVPQNLSASRPQDRQFILSSKKLLLSDSGFYLCAWSVLATDTQYFGPGTRLTVL.